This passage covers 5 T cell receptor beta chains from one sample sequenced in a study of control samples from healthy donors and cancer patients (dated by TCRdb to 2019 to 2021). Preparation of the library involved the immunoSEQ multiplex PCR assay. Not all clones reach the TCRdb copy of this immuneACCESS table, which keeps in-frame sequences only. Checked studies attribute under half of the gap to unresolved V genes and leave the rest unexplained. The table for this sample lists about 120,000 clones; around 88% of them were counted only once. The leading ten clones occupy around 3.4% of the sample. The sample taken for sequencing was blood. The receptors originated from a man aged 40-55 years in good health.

For the CDR3, the DNA is TGTGCCAGCAGCTTATTTGGGGGGGGGAACACTGAAGCTTTCTTT. Protein sequence: CASSLFGGGNTEAFF. This rearrangement joins TRBV7-8 to TRBJ1-1; maybe TRBD1 (5 bases). This CDR3 is built from 15 residues. Trimming took 2 bases from V and 1 from J, leaving 11 bases between them. Germline CDR1 SGHVS, CDR2 FQNEAQ.

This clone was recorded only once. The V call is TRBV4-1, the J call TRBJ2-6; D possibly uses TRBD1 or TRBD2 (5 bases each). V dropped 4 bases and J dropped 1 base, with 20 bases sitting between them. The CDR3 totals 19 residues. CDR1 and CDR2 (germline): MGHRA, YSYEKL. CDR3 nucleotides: TGCGCCAGCAGCCGAGACCGGGACGGCGCACTTTCTGGGGCCAACGTCCTGACTTTC. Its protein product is CASSRDRDGALSGANVLTF.

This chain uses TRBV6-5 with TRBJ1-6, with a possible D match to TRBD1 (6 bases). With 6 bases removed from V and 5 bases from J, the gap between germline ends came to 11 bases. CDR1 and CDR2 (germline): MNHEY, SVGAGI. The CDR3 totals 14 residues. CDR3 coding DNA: TGTGCCAGCAGCCGGGACACCAATAATTCACCCCTCCACTTT. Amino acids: CASSRDTNNSPLHF.

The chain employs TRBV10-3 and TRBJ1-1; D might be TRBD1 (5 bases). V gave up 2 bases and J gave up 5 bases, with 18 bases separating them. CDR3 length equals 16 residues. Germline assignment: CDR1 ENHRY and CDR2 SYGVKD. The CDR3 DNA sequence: TGTGCCATCAGTGAGCCGACTATGGGGGGGGATACTGAAGCTTTCTTT. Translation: CAISEPTMGGDTEAFF.

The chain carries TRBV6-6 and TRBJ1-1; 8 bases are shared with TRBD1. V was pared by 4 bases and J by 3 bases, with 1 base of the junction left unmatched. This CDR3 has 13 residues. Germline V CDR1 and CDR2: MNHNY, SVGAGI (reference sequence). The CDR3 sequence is CASSSTGDTEAFF. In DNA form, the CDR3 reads TGTGCCAGCAGTTCGACAGGGGACACTGAAGCTTTCTTT.